The next 22 T cell receptor beta chains were all read from a single sample in a study of blood T cell repertoires in COVID-19. Generated by immunoSEQ multiplex PCR, the TCRdb table keeps only in-frame clones and is missing some. Of fewer than 700,000 clones listed, 85% to 90% are singletons. Material for sequencing was peripheral blood. These receptors all stem from a woman in her fifties or sixties with COVID-19, enrolled during active disease.

The CDR3 DNA sequence: TGTGCCAGCTCACCCGGGACAGGGATGGAGACCCAGTACTTC. Amino acids: CASSPGTGMETQYF. V is TRBV18 and J is TRBJ2-5; 9 positions agree with TRBD1. The germline gives CDR1 KGHSH, CDR2 LQKENI. Losses at the gene ends were 3 bases for V and 5 bases for J; bases not matched to a gene: 4. The CDR3 consists of 14 residues.

This chain joins TRBV20-1 and TRBJ1-5, with D uncertain. V gave up 3 bases and J gave up 7 bases, with 10 bases separating them. The CDR3 runs to 12 residues. Germline values: CDR1 DFQATT, CDR2 SNEGSKA (reference sequence). CDR3 DNA: TGCAGTGCTAGTGGATCGGGACAGCCCCAGCATTTT. Amino acid sequence: CSASGSGQPQHF.

The chain has TRBV19 and TRBJ1-5; 9 bases agree with TRBD1. The CDR3 covers 16 residues. V lost 8 bases, J lost 3 bases, and 11 bases stayed unmatched. Germline lookup yields CDR1 LNHDA and CDR2 SQIVND (reference sequence). The CDR3 sequence is CASGKPGQGFNQPQHF. The CDR3 DNA is TGTGCCAGTGGGAAGCCGGGACAGGGCTTCAATCAGCCCCAGCATTTT.

The rearrangement joins TRBV25-1 to TRBJ2-7; 9 nucleotides match TRBD1. This CDR3 region has 14 residues. From germline, CDR1 is MGHDK and CDR2 SYGVNS. V shed 4 bases and J 5 bases; nucleotides not matched to a gene: 6. The CDR3 sequence is CASSVRTGEDEQYF. The CDR3 DNA reads TGTGCCAGCAGTGTAAGGACAGGGGAGGACGAGCAGTACTTC.

The chain combines TRBV5-1 with TRBJ2-7; 7 bases match TRBD2. V dropped 4 bases and J dropped 7; count of bases not matched to a gene: 17. In germline, CDR1 is SGHRS, CDR2 YFSETQ. The CDR3 is made up of 16 amino acids. The CDR3 DNA reads TGCGCCAGCAGCCCTCTCTCCGGGACTACCACGGGGGAGCAGTACTTC. It codes for CASSPLSGTTTGEQYF.

V is TRBV4-1 and J is TRBJ1-3; D gene unclear. The CDR3 has 15 amino acids. Trimming stripped 0 bases from V and 2 bases from J, with 8 bases between. CDR1 is MGHRA, CDR2 YSYEKL, per germline. The CDR3 loop reads CASSQDRTTGNTIYF. CDR3 bases: TGCGCCAGCAGCCAAGACCGGACTACTGGAAACACCATATATTTT.

The J gene is TRBJ1-5, the V gene TRBV19, with 11 bases that match TRBD1. The CDR3 is made up of 14 amino acids. Germline V gene lookup returns CDR1 LNHDA and CDR2 SQIVND (reference sequence). V lost 6 bases, J lost 2 bases, and 0 bases stayed unmatched. CDR3 amino acids: CASRGQGGNQPQHF. For the CDR3, the DNA is TGTGCCAGTAGGGGACAGGGGGGCAATCAGCCCCAGCATTTT. Based on the CDR3 plus reference TRBV19 and TRBJ1-5, the full variable domain is DGGITQSPKYLFRKEGQNVTLSCEQNLNHDAMYWYRQDPGQGLRLIYYSQIVNDFQKGDIAEGYSVSREKKESFPLTVTSAQKNPTAFYLCASRGQGGNQPQHFGDGTRLSIL.

The chain recombines TRBV6-5 with TRBJ2-7, with D tentatively TRBD1 (6 bases). This CDR3 comprises 12 residues. The V end lost 6 bases, the J end lost 4 bases, and 10 bases lay between the germline ends. From germline, CDR1 is MNHEY and CDR2 SVGAGI. The chain's CDR3 is CASSLTGYEQYF. The CDR3 nucleotides read TGTGCCAGCAGCCTGACAGGATACGAGCAGTACTTC.

This clone showed up just once. The rearrangement joins TRBV30 to TRBJ1-2; D ambiguous. CDR1 is GTSNPN and CDR2 is SVGIG in the germline V gene (reference sequence). The CDR3 loop spans 15 amino acids. V gave up 0 bases and J gave up 4 bases, with 15 bases separating them. CDR3 amino acids: CAWSVPLAAAYGYTF. CDR3 nucleotide sequence: TGTGCCTGGAGTGTACCTTTGGCGGCAGCCTATGGCTACACCTTC. Complete variable domain (other parts from reference TRBV30 and TRBJ1-2): SQTIHQWPATLVQPVGSPLSLECTVEGTSNPNLYWYRQAAGRGLQLLFYSVGIGQISSEVPQNLSASRPQDRQFILSSKKLLLSDSGFYLCAWSVPLAAAYGYTFGSGTRLTVV.

This chain uses TRBV4-1 with TRBJ2-5; D is ambiguous. Germline V gives CDR1 MGHRA, CDR2 YSYEKL. Trimming shortened V by 4 bases and J by 5 bases, and 14 bases separated the two germline ends. CDR3 length equals 14 residues. This CDR3 is CASSPVPSMETQYF. As DNA, the CDR3 is TGCGCCAGCAGCCCTGTGCCTAGTATGGAGACCCAGTACTTC.

CDR3 nucleotides: TGTGCCACCAGCAGAGATTATGCTAGACGGACTAATGAAAAACTGTTTTTT. Translation gives CATSRDYARRTNEKLFF. V gene TRBV15 combines with J gene TRBJ1-4, with no clear D. The CDR3 has 17 residues. The V end was cut by 0 bases, the J end by 2 bases, with 13 bases between. Per germline, CDR1 LNHNV and CDR2 YYDKDF (reference sequence).

The chain couples TRBV10-3 to TRBJ1-4, with 10 nucleotides matching TRBD1. The CDR3 covers 14 residues. Germline CDR1 and CDR2: ENHRY and SYGVKD. J was trimmed by 7 bases and V by 6 bases; bases with no gene match: 5. For the CDR3, the DNA is TGTGCCATCAGCCCGGGACAGGGGATTGAAAAACTGTTTTTT. This sequence encodes CAISPGQGIEKLFF.

Remarks on this clone: This sample includes further DNA sequences coding for the same CDR3. The gene calls are TRBV24-1 and TRBJ1-5, with D perhaps matching TRBD1 (6 bases). CDR1 is KGHDR, CDR2 SFDVKD, per germline. The length of the CDR3 is 15 residues. Trimming removed 5 bases from V and 3 bases from J, with 13 bases in between. This CDR3 reads CATSAGQGLNQPQHF. In DNA, the CDR3 is TGTGCCACCAGTGCAGGGCAGGGGCTCAATCAGCCCCAGCATTTT.

The J gene is TRBJ1-6, the V gene TRBV19, with unresolved D. This CDR3 has 14 residues. The V and J ends lost 0 bases and 11 bases respectively, with 11 bases between them. Germline CDR1 reads LNHDA; CDR2 reads SQIVND (reference sequence). CDR3 amino acids: CASSIDERRPPLHF. The DNA for the CDR3 is TGTGCCAGTAGTATAGACGAGCGGAGGCCACCCCTCCACTTT.

The chain has TRBV18 and TRBJ2-7; 7 positions agree with TRBD1. CDR1 is KGHSH and CDR2 is LQKENI in the germline V gene. J gave up 3 bases and V 5 bases, and 13 bases lay outside the gene matches. The CDR3 extends over 16 amino acids. The CDR3: CASSSGEGAGHYEQYF. CDR3 nucleotides: TGTGCCAGCTCATCAGGAGAGGGGGCAGGTCACTACGAGCAGTACTTC. Full variable domain (outside the CDR3, taken from reference TRBV18 and TRBJ2-7): NAGVMQNPRHLVRRRGQEARLRCSPMKGHSHVYWYRQLPEEGLKFMVYLQKENIIDESGMPKERFSAEFPKEGPSILRIQQVVRGDSAAYFCASSSGEGAGHYEQYFGPGTRLTVT.

The chain recombines TRBV5-1 with TRBJ2-4; 9 bases match TRBD2. V lost 4 bases and J lost 7; bases outside the gene matches: 9. CDR1 and CDR2 from the germline V gene are SGHRS and YFSETQ. The CDR3 has 15 amino acids. The CDR3 reads CASSISLAGKNIQYF. CDR3 DNA sequence: TGCGCCAGCAGCATTAGTCTAGCGGGAAAGAACATTCAGTACTTC.

The chain is built from TRBV30 and TRBJ2-4; 8 bases line up with TRBD2. There are 12 residues in the CDR3. CDR1 is GTSNPN, CDR2 SVGIG, per germline (reference sequence). V lost 3 bases, J lost 7 bases, and 2 bases stayed unmatched. CDR3 in DNA: TGTGCCTGGAGCGGGGGGGCGAACATTCAGTACTTC. It translates to CAWSGGANIQYF.

V and J are TRBV11-2 and TRBJ1-6; D is unclear. The V and J ends lost 5 bases and 8 bases respectively, with 13 bases between them. CDR1 is SGHAT and CDR2 is FQNNGV in the germline V gene. There are 14 residues in the CDR3. The chain's CDR3 is CASSPPSRDSPLHF. The CDR3, as DNA: TGTGCCAGCAGCCCACCTTCGCGGGATTCACCCCTCCACTTT. Full variable domain (missing parts from reference TRBV11-2 and TRBJ1-6): EAGVAQSPRYKIIEKRQSVAFWCNPISGHATLYWYQQILGQGPKLLIQFQNNGVVDDSQLPKDRFSAERLKGVDSTLKIQPAKLEDSAVYLCASSPPSRDSPLHFGNGTRLTVT.

This chain connects TRBV6-1 to TRBJ2-7; D remains ambiguous. Germline CDR1 and CDR2: MNHNS and SASEGT. The CDR3 loop spans 15 amino acids. V lost 3 bases to trimming and J lost 3 bases, with 15 bases between them. In DNA form, the CDR3 reads TGTGCCAGCAGTGAGGAAGCCCTTAGACTCTACGAGCAGTACTTC. Translating gives CASSEEALRLYEQYF.

This chain joins TRBV25-1 and TRBJ2-2; the D gene is possibly TRBD2 (6 bases). V was pared by 6 bases and J by 4 bases, with 12 bases between. CDR1 and CDR2 from the germline V gene are MGHDK and SYGVNS. The CDR3 is 14 amino acids. The CDR3 here is CASSPRRGTGELFF. The CDR3 coding sequence is TGTGCCAGCAGCCCAAGGAGGGGCACCGGGGAGCTGTTTTTT.

V usage is TRBV5-1 and J usage is TRBJ1-1, with a weak D call TRBD1 (5 bases). Trimming left V 3 bases short and J 0 bases short, with 12 bases between. This CDR3 region has 15 residues. The germline gives CDR1 SGHRS, CDR2 YFSETQ. The CDR3 nucleotides read TGCGCCAGCAGCTCGACGGCACAGGTGAACACTGAAGCTTTCTTT. Translation: CASSSTAQVNTEAFF.

This sequence joins TRBV30 and TRBJ1-5, with a weak D call TRBD1 (6 bases). The germline gives CDR1 GTSNPN, CDR2 SVGIG (reference sequence). Between the trimmed V and J ends, which lost 4 bases and 4 bases, there was a span of 14 bases. This CDR3 comprises 14 residues. In DNA form, the CDR3 reads TGTGCCTGGAAGGGGGACGGCCTGAATCAGCCCCAGCATTTT. It specifies CAWKGDGLNQPQHF.